This entry lists 12 T cell receptor beta chains sequenced from one sample in a study of blood T cell repertoires in COVID-19 (TCRdb year 2020). Libraries were built with the immunoSEQ multiplex PCR assay. The immuneACCESS repertoire file appears here via TCRdb, limited to in-frame rearrangements. These files lack a portion of the clones; in checked studies, under half of the deficit traces to unresolved V genes, and the cause of the others is not known. The sample records fewer than 250,000 clones, under 90% of which are singletons. The ten biggest clones cover just under 9% of the sample. Sequencing input: PBMCs or T cells enriched from blood (not recorded which). These receptors all come from a woman between 50 and 59 years old with acute COVID-19.

The chain employs TRBV6-2 or TRBV6-3 and TRBJ2-3; 11 bases fit TRBD2. CDR3 length: 15 amino acids. J was trimmed by 4 bases and V by 6 bases; bases with no gene match: 6. Germline V CDR1 and CDR2: MNHEY, SVGEGT. The CDR3 region has the DNA TGTGCCAGCAGCCTTACTAGCGGGAGACCAGATACGCAGTATTTT. Translated: CASSLTSGRPDTQYF.

This clone turned up a few times. The CDR3 sequence: CASSTGQRWSGELFF. The CDR3 DNA is TGTGCCAGCAGCACCGGACAGAGATGGTCCGGGGAGCTGTTTTTT. V usage is TRBV21-1 and J usage is TRBJ2-2; the listed D gene, TRBD1, was not tested against the DNA. TRBV21-1 is shown as a pseudogene. The CDR3 spans 15 residues.

The chain employs TRBV7-9 and TRBJ1-1; D remains ambiguous. The germline CDR1 and CDR2 sequences are SEHNR and FQNEAQ (reference sequence). V dropped 4 bases and J dropped 7 bases, with 7 bases sitting between them. The CDR3 runs 11 residues. The DNA of the CDR3 is TGTGCCAGCAGCTCTGAGTTTGAAGCTTTCTTT. It specifies CASSSEFEAFF.

The chain is built from TRBV7-2 and TRBJ2-1; D not certain. Germline CDR1 SGHTA, CDR2 FQGNSA. The CDR3 covers 13 residues. The ends were cut back, 5 bases at V and 13 bases at J, with 18 bases in the middle. CDR3 DNA sequence: TGTGCCAGCAGCCCGAACCCGACTGCGAACCAGTTCTTC. It codes for CASSPNPTANQFF. Based on the CDR3 plus reference TRBV7-2 and TRBJ2-1, the full variable domain is GAGVSQSPSNKVTEKGKDVELRCDPISGHTALYWYRQSLGQGLEFLIYFQGNSAPDKSGLPSDRFSAERTGGSVSTLTIQRTQQEDSAVYLCASSPNPTANQFFGPGTRLTVL.

This sequence joins TRBV9 and TRBJ1-6; tentatively, D is TRBD1 (5 bases). Trimming left V 3 bases short and J 7 bases short, with 8 bases between. CDR1 and CDR2 (germline): SGDLS, YYNGEE. This CDR3 is built from 13 residues. The CDR3 nucleotides are TGTGCCAGCAGCGCCCCAGGGAATTCACCCCTCCACTTT. It codes for CASSAPGNSPLHF.

The CDR3 nucleotides are TGTGCCAGCAGGGGGGGGCCGCCGGCCAACTACGAGCAGTACTTC. Translating gives CASRGGPPANYEQYF. The chain recombines TRBV28 with TRBJ2-7; weak D call: TRBD2 (7 bases). Per germline, CDR1 MDHEN and CDR2 SYDVKM. This CDR3 is 15 amino acids long. Trimming removed 6 bases from V and 3 bases from J, with 18 bases in between.

The V call is TRBV11-2, the J call TRBJ2-2, with a possible D match to TRBD1 (6 bases). V shed 2 bases and J shed 8 bases, with 18 bases lying between them. From germline, CDR1 is SGHAT and CDR2 FQNNGV. This CDR3 has 16 amino acids. The CDR3 region is CASSLRQDGERGELFF. In nucleotides, the CDR3 is TGTGCCAGCAGCTTAAGACAGGATGGAGAAAGAGGGGAGCTGTTTTTT.

This clone was observed many times. The rearrangement joins TRBV6-4 to TRBJ2-2; D is unclear. The CDR3 contains 13 residues. Germline CDR1 MRHNA, CDR2 SNTAGT. Deletions cut 3 bases from V and 2 bases from J, with 4 bases between. CDR3 nucleotide sequence: TGTGCCAGCAGTGAGACTAACACCGGGGAGCTGTTTTTT. The encoded protein is CASSETNTGELFF.

This clone occurred many times. The chain joins TRBV5-1 to TRBJ2-1; TRBD2 aligns across 7 bases. The CDR3 loop spans 15 amino acids. CDR1 and CDR2 from the germline V gene are SGHRS and YFSETQ. Trimming took 0 bases from V and 2 from J; bases not matched to a gene: 2. The CDR3 DNA follows: TGCGCCAGCAGCTTGGACGGGAGGACCTACAATGAGCAGTTCTTC. Protein sequence: CASSLDGRTYNEQFF. The full variable domain, in which reference TRBV5-1 and TRBJ2-1 provide the parts outside the CDR3, is KAGVTQTPRYLIKTRGQQVTLSCSPISGHRSVSWYQQTPGQGLQFLFEYFSETQRNKGNFPGRFSGRQFSNSRSEMNVSTLELGDSALYLCASSLDGRTYNEQFFGPGTRLTVL.

The chain couples TRBV19 to TRBJ1-4; 11 bases match TRBD1. The CDR3 has 15 residues. In germline, CDR1 is LNHDA, CDR2 SQIVND (reference sequence). J was trimmed by 8 bases and V by 5 bases; bases with no gene match: 7. The CDR3 DNA sequence: TGTGCCAGTAGTTTTGGGACAGGGGGTTTCGAAAAACTGTTTTTT. Its translation is CASSFGTGGFEKLFF.

V usage is TRBV20-1 and J usage is TRBJ1-2; tentative D call: TRBD1 (5 bases). The CDR3 contains 14 residues. V lost 3 bases and J 4 bases, leaving 15 bases between the germline ends. Germline V gene sequence: CDR1 DFQATT, CDR2 SNEGSKA (reference sequence). CDR3 residues: CSASLSQGTYGYTF. CDR3 coding DNA: TGCAGTGCTAGTCTCAGCCAGGGAACCTATGGCTACACCTTC.

Only a few counts were recorded for this clone. In DNA, the CDR3 is TGCGCCAGCAGCCAAGTGCACGGGGGAGGCGGCTACACCTTC. Protein sequence: CASSQVHGGGGYTF. The J gene is TRBJ1-2, the V gene TRBV4-3; TRBD1 might be the D (5 bases). Trimming took off 1 base at V and 8 bases at J, with 14 bases between the two ends. The CDR3 consists of 14 residues. Per the germline V gene, CDR1 is LGHNA and CDR2 is YSLEER.